These 21 T cell receptor beta chains were all obtained from the same sample, sequenced in a study of T-cell reconstitution after alpha-beta-depleted transplantation in children. Preparation of the TCRbeta library involved a method that used unique molecular identifiers. TCRdb re-called the PCR reads through MiXCR, storing one row per CDR3 protein. The sample carries roughly 170,000 distinct CDR3 sequences, 6.5% to 7.5% recorded once. The input for sequencing was PBMCs from the stem cell graft donor, taken from the stem cell graft. The receptors originated from a human donor who donated a stem cell graft to a child with Wiskott-Aldrich syndrome.

This clonotype has a count of ten or more. The chain couples TRBV24-1 to TRBJ2-1; D unclear. The CDR3 is 14 amino acids. Trimming cost V 2 bases and J 2 bases, with 6 bases left between them. Germline CDR1 KGHDR, CDR2 SFDVKD. The chain's CDR3 is CATSDSRTYNEQFF. The CDR3 nucleotides read TGTGCCACCAGTGATTCCCGAACCTACAATGAGCAGTTCTTC.

This clonotype was observed a handful of times. J is TRBJ2-3 and V is TRBV5-1; TRBD1 matches 8 bases. With 6 bases clipped from V and 5 bases from J, the junction kept 8 bases outside the gene matches. CDR1 and CDR2 (germline): SGHRS, YFSETQ. CDR3 length equals 14 residues. CDR3 DNA sequence: TGCGCCAGCAACTTCCAGGGGGCCCAAGATACGCAGTATTTT. Translated: CASNFQGAQDTQYF.

This clonotype has just a few counts. V gene TRBV20-1 combines with J gene TRBJ1-1; possibly TRBD1 for D (6 bases). CDR3 length equals 15 residues. V lost 4 bases to trimming and J lost 4 bases, with 19 bases between them. Germline CDR1 reads DFQATT; CDR2 reads SNEGSKA (reference sequence). For the CDR3, the DNA is TGCAGTGCTACCGGGGGGGGGGCGATCAGCACTGAAGCTTTCTTT. It translates to CSATGGGAISTEAFF.

To note about this clonotype: The DNA is left out, because the CDR3 cannot be placed on it with certainty; the CDR3 is given as TCRdb lists it. The chain combines TRBV12-3 or TRBV12-4 with TRBJ2-2. The CDR3 totals 16 residues, both ends included. CDR3 sequence: CASSPISEVQGELFFF.

This clonotype was seen at least ten times. This sequence joins TRBV6-1 and TRBJ1-2; a possible D gene is TRBD1 (6 bases). This CDR3 has 15 amino acids. Germline loops: CDR1 MNHNS, CDR2 SASEGT. V shed 3 bases and J shed 8 bases, with 19 bases lying between them. The CDR3: CASSDRAGVSQGYTF. The CDR3 coding sequence is TGTGCCAGCAGTGATCGGGCAGGGGTGAGCCAGGGCTACACCTTC.

The J gene is TRBJ2-7, the V gene TRBV3-1; TRBD2 agrees at 9 bases. J was trimmed by 3 bases and V by 1 base; bases with no gene match: 4. This CDR3 comprises 15 residues. CDR1 LGHDT and CDR2 YNNKEL come from the germline V gene (reference sequence). The CDR3, as DNA: TGTGCCAGCAGCCAAGGTCTAGCGGGGTTCTACGAGCAGTACTTC. Protein product: CASSQGLAGFYEQYF.

The table lists this clonotype with a few counts. The V gene is TRBV2, the J gene TRBJ2-5, with 7 nucleotides matching TRBD2. CDR1 and CDR2 from the germline V gene are SNHLY and FYNNEI. V was clipped by 7 bases and J by 1 base; unmatched bases: 9. This CDR3 is 15 amino acids long. Here the CDR3 DNA reads TGTGCCAGCACTCAGACCGGGGGGATCCAAGAGACCCAGTACTTC. Residues: CASTQTGGIQETQYF.

Many counts were recorded for this clonotype. The chain couples TRBV7-2 to TRBJ1-5; D gene unclear. The germline V and J ends were trimmed by 10 bases and 6 bases, with 19 bases remaining between them. CDR1 is SGHTA and CDR2 is FQGNSA in the germline V gene. CDR3 length: 14 residues. The CDR3 nucleotides are TGTGCCACCGCCCCCAGACCGGCCTCTCAGCCCCAGCATTTT. It specifies CATAPRPASQPQHF.

In nucleotides, the CDR3 is TGTGCCAGCTCAAAGGCGGCCAGGGGGACCTACGAGCAGTACTTC. It encodes CASSKAARGTYEQYF. The chain recombines TRBV18 with TRBJ2-7; 7 positions agree with TRBD1. Germline CDR1 is KGHSH and CDR2 is LQKENI. The CDR3 is 15 amino acids. J gave up 2 bases and V 5 bases, and 9 bases lay outside the gene matches. Drawing the rest from reference TRBV18 and TRBJ2-7, the complete variable domain is NAGVMQNPRHLVRRRGQEARLRCSPMKGHSHVYWYRQLPEEGLKFMVYLQKENIIDESGMPKERFSAEFPKEGPSILRIQQVVRGDSAAYFCASSKAARGTYEQYFGPGTRLTVT.

This clonotype showed up just a few times. As DNA, the CDR3 is TGCGCCAGCAGCTTGGCTGTGGGAGAGAACGGGGAGCTGTTTTTT. Its protein product is CASSLAVGENGELFF. V is TRBV5-1 and J is TRBJ2-2; D is perhaps TRBD2 (5 bases). Germline assignment: CDR1 SGHRS and CDR2 YFSETQ. Trimming stripped 0 bases from V and 7 bases from J, with 13 bases between. CDR3 length: 15 amino acids.

Ten or more counts support this clonotype. This rearrangement joins TRBV20-1 to TRBJ2-7; 9 bases map to TRBD1. In germline, CDR1 is DFQATT, CDR2 SNEGSKA (reference sequence). The CDR3 runs to 14 residues. The trim removed 6 bases at V and 3 bases at J, leaving 9 bases unmatched. This chain's CDR3 is CSALRGTGNYEQYF. CDR3 DNA sequence: TGCAGTGCCCTCCGAGGGACAGGGAACTACGAGCAGTACTTC.

In this sample, this clonotype turned up a few times. This chain links TRBV3-1 with TRBJ2-1; D unclear. Per the germline V gene, CDR1 is LGHDT and CDR2 is YNNKEL (reference sequence). With 2 bases removed from V and 9 bases from J, the gap between germline ends came to 8 bases. The CDR3 is made up of 12 amino acids. CDR3 nucleotide sequence: TGTGCCAGCAGCCAATCCTCCCGTGAGCAGTTCTTC. Translation gives CASSQSSREQFF.

This clonotype was counted a few times. Since a much larger clone is just one base distant, this may be a read error. V is TRBV20-1 and J is TRBJ1-2; no clear D gene. Germline V gene sequence: CDR1 DFQATT, CDR2 SNEGSKA (reference sequence). The CDR3 sequence is 16 residues long. The CDR3, as DNA: TGCTGTGCTAGAGATATACGGGCCGGTGTGGGCTATGGCTACACCTTC. Translation gives CCARDIRAGVGYGYTF.

This clonotype was seen a handful of times. The chain carries TRBV3-1 and TRBJ2-2; D is unresolved. This CDR3 region has 14 residues. V gave up 1 base and J gave up 8 bases, with 11 bases separating them. The V gene's germline CDR1 is LGHDT and CDR2 YNNKEL (reference sequence). The CDR3 sequence is CASSQAGPWGELFF. The CDR3 DNA follows: TGTGCCAGCAGCCAAGCCGGGCCCTGGGGGGAGCTGTTTTTT.

This clonotype occurred many times. The V call is TRBV18, the J call TRBJ1-1; D remains unclear. V was clipped by 5 bases and J by 9 bases, with 13 bases between them. The CDR3 is 12 amino acids. Germline CDR1 KGHSH, CDR2 LQKENI. The CDR3 DNA reads as TGTGCCAGCTCAACGACCGGGCCCCAAGCTTTCTTT. It encodes CASSTTGPQAFF.

At least ten counts were recorded for this clonotype. The genes are TRBV5-1 and TRBJ2-7; TRBD1 matches at 8 bases. This CDR3 is 15 amino acids long. The trim removed 5 bases at V and 3 bases at J, leaving 10 bases unmatched. Looked up from germline, CDR1 is SGHRS and CDR2 is YFSETQ. CDR3 nucleotides: TGCGCCAGCAGGGAACGGCCCGGGACAGGCTACGAGCAGTACTTC. Amino acids: CASRERPGTGYEQYF.

This clonotype was seen at least ten times. The junction departs from the called germline gene at one end, perhaps through a read error. This CDR3 reads CASSKPTGGLIF. The CDR3 DNA reads TGTGCCAGCAGTAAGCCGACAGGGGGGTTAATCTTC. The chain couples TRBV12-3 or TRBV12-4 to TRBJ2-1; 9 nucleotides align to TRBD1. The CDR3 has 12 amino acids.

This clonotype has ten or more counts. The chain combines TRBV29-1 with TRBJ2-7; 7 bases are a match to TRBD1. Germline V gene lookup returns CDR1 SQVTM and CDR2 ANQGSEA. The CDR3 contains 13 residues. V gave up 5 bases and J gave up 2 bases; unmatched junction bases: 6. Here the CDR3 reads CSVPRDRPYEQYF. The CDR3, as DNA: TGCAGCGTTCCCCGGGACAGACCCTACGAGCAGTACTTC.

This clonotype was detected many times. The chain employs TRBV5-1 and TRBJ1-4; 8 bases are a match to TRBD1. The CDR3 loop spans 16 amino acids. From germline, CDR1 is SGHRS and CDR2 YFSETQ. Germline trimming cut 3 bases from V and 4 bases from J; bases unmatched to any gene: 8. This CDR3 reads CASSSAAGGSNEKLFF. The CDR3 DNA reads TGCGCCAGCAGCTCAGCAGCAGGGGGCAGTAATGAAAAACTGTTTTTT.

In its sample, this clonotype was seen many times. This chain joins TRBV20-1 and TRBJ2-7; TRBD1 matches at 9 bases. The CDR3 is 14 amino acids. Germline V gives CDR1 DFQATT, CDR2 SNEGSKA (reference sequence). V dropped 3 bases and J dropped 5; count of bases not matched to a gene: 8. The CDR3, as DNA: TGCAGTGCTAGGGATAACAGGGGGCACGACGAGCAGTACTTC. Translated: CSARDNRGHDEQYF.

At least ten counts were recorded for this clonotype. V usage is TRBV12-3 or TRBV12-4 and J usage is TRBJ1-2; a possible D gene is TRBD1 (6 bases). V was shortened by 4 bases and J by 3 bases, with 21 bases between the two germline ends. The CDR3 covers 17 residues. The CDR3 reads CASSSMGRQAGDYGYTF. The CDR3 DNA follows: TGTGCCAGCAGTTCTATGGGTAGACAGGCTGGTGACTATGGCTACACCTTC.